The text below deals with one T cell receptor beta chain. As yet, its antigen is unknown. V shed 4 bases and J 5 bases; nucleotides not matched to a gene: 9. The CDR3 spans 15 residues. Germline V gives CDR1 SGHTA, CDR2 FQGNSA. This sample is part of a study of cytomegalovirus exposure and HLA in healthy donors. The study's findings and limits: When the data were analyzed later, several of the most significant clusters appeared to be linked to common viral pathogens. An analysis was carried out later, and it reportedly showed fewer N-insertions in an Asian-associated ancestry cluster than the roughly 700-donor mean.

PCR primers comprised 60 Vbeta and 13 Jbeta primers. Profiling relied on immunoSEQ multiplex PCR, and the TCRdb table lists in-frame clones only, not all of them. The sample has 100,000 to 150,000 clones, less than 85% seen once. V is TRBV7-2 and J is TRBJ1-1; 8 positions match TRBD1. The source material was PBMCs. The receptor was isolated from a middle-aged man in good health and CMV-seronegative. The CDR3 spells CASSSPGGARTEAFF. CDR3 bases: TGTGCCAGCAGCTCCCCAGGGGGCGCAAGGACTGAAGCTTTCTTT.